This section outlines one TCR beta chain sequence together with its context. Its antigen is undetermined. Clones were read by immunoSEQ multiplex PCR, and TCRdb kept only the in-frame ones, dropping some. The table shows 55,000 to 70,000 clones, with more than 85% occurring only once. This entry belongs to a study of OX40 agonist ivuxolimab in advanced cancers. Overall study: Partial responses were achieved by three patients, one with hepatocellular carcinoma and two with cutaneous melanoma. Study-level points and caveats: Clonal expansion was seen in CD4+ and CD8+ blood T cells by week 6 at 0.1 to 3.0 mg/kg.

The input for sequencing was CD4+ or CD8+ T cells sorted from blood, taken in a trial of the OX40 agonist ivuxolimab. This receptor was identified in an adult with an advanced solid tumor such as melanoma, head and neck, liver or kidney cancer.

The CDR3 protein is CARKPREELDTEAFF. As DNA, the CDR3 is TGTGCCAGAAAACCGCGAGAGGAATTGGACACTGAAGCTTTCTTT. The chain has TRBV2 and TRBJ1-1, with D unclear. The ends were cut back, 9 bases at V and 3 bases at J, with 20 bases in the middle. Looked up from germline, CDR1 is SNHLY and CDR2 is FYNNEI. The length of the CDR3 is 15 residues.